A single sample gave rise to the 19 T cell receptor beta chains below, sequenced in a study of cytomegalovirus exposure and HLA in healthy donors. Researchers ran the PCR with 60 Vbeta and 13 Jbeta primers. The protocol was immunoSEQ multiplex PCR, while the TCRdb copy is restricted to in-frame clones and leaves out a portion. The sample comprises 150,000 to 200,000 clones, around 78% of which are singletons, and about 2.1% rests with the top ten. Input material: PBMCs. All receptors derive from a woman aged 25 to 39 in good health and CMV-seropositive.

This chain uses TRBV30 with TRBJ2-1, with TRBD2 matching 9 bases. Germline V CDR1 and CDR2: GTSNPN, SVGIG (reference sequence). V gave up 5 bases and J gave up 2 bases; unmatched junction bases: 4. The CDR3 contains 14 residues. CDR3 in amino acids: CAWGRGGAYNEQFF. The CDR3 coding sequence is TGTGCCTGGGGACGCGGGGGGGCCTACAATGAGCAGTTCTTC. Together with reference TRBV30 and TRBJ2-1, the CDR3 gives the full variable domain: SQTIHQWPATLVQPVGSPLSLECTVEGTSNPNLYWYRQAAGRGLQLLFYSVGIGQISSEVPQNLSASRPQDRQFILSSKKLLLSDSGFYLCAWGRGGAYNEQFFGPGTRLTVL.

The chain employs TRBV6-6 and TRBJ2-2; 9 nucleotides line up with TRBD1. Germline loops: CDR1 MNHNY, CDR2 SVGAGI (reference sequence). V trimming: 8 bases; J trimming: 4 bases; junction bases outside the gene matches: 11. The CDR3 runs to 16 residues. The CDR3 protein is CASSGPRDRVTGELFF. As DNA, the CDR3 is TGTGCCAGCTCCGGGCCCCGGGACAGGGTCACCGGGGAGCTGTTTTTT.

The chain couples TRBV5-1 to TRBJ2-1; D is possibly TRBD1 (5 bases). Germline values: CDR1 SGHRS, CDR2 YFSETQ. With 1 base removed from V and 6 bases from J, the gap between germline ends came to 8 bases. The CDR3 runs to 13 residues. The CDR3 sequence is CASSLLGLNEQFF. The CDR3 nucleotides are TGCGCCAGCAGCTTGTTGGGGCTCAATGAGCAGTTCTTC.

This chain uses TRBV2 with TRBJ1-2; 8 nucleotides agree with TRBD1. Germline lookup yields CDR1 SNHLY and CDR2 FYNNEI. The CDR3 spans 19 residues. Unmatched junction bases numbered 15, after V lost 1 base and J lost 2 bases. CDR3 residues: CASSEDLGDRSRWNYGYTF. The CDR3 DNA sequence: TGTGCCAGCAGTGAAGATTTGGGGGACAGGAGTCGGTGGAACTATGGCTACACCTTC.

The J gene is TRBJ2-3, the V gene TRBV29-1; D is uncertain. Germline values: CDR1 SQVTM, CDR2 ANQGSEA. This CDR3 spans 14 amino acids. V dropped 1 base and J dropped 0 bases, with 8 bases sitting between them. The CDR3 bases are TGCAGCGTTGAAGTCCATGCGAGCACAGATACGCAGTATTTT. As protein: CSVEVHASTDTQYF.

The sample holds one count of this clone. The chain links TRBV7-2 to TRBJ2-7; TRBD2 matches at 10 bases. CDR1 SGHTA and CDR2 FQGNSA come from the germline V gene. V was pared by 1 base and J by 6 bases, with 6 bases of the junction left unmatched. This CDR3 is 15 amino acids long. The CDR3 DNA reads as TGTGCCAGCAGCTTAGTAAGCGGGAGGGGTCGCGAGCAGTACTTC. It yields the protein CASSLVSGRGREQYF.

The J gene is TRBJ1-6, the V gene TRBV6-5; 10 nucleotides line up with TRBD1. The CDR3 is 15 amino acids. Germline loops: CDR1 MNHEY, CDR2 SVGAGI. With V trimmed by 7 bases and J by 14 bases, 14 bases remained unmatched. The CDR3 loop reads CASIGSGTGDRTLHF. The DNA for the CDR3 is TGTGCCAGCATAGGATCTGGGACAGGGGATAGAACCCTCCACTTT.

This chain joins TRBV18 and TRBJ1-1; D not certain. The CDR3 spans 15 residues. Trimming shortened V by 2 bases and J by 1 base, and 11 bases separated the two germline ends. CDR1 and CDR2 (germline): KGHSH, LQKENI. Here the CDR3 DNA reads TGTGCCAGCTCACCAATAAATGCCAGGAACACTGAAGCTTTCTTT. Its translation is CASSPINARNTEAFF.

The rearrangement joins TRBV29-1 to TRBJ2-7, with 9 bases that match TRBD1. The CDR3 sequence is 13 residues long. Germline trimming cut 7 bases from V and 3 bases from J; bases unmatched to any gene: 7. The germline V gene encodes CDR1 SQVTM and CDR2 ANQGSEA. CDR3: CSGRQGVGYEQYF. The CDR3 coding sequence is TGCAGCGGGCGACAGGGGGTTGGCTACGAGCAGTACTTC.

The gene calls are TRBV10-3 and TRBJ2-3; the D gene is possibly TRBD2 (5 bases). The length of the CDR3 is 13 residues. CDR1 and CDR2 (germline): ENHRY, SYGVKD. Between the trimmed V and J ends, which lost 8 bases and 0 bases, there was a span of 9 bases. The CDR3 DNA reads as TGTGCCATCGGGAGTTCTAGCACAGATACGCAGTATTTT. Residues: CAIGSSSTDTQYF.

This chain connects TRBV13 to TRBJ2-5; TRBD2 agrees at 9 bases. V lost 5 bases to trimming and J lost 1 base; unmatched junction nucleotides: 11. There are 17 residues in the CDR3. Germline lookup yields CDR1 PRHDT and CDR2 FYEKMQ (reference sequence). CDR3 nucleotides: TGTGCCAGCAGCCCCCAAGGTAGCGGGGGTTTCCAAGAGACCCAGTACTTC. Amino acid sequence: CASSPQGSGGFQETQYF.

This clone was observed a handful of times. The V and J genes are TRBV25-1 and TRBJ1-4; a weak D match, TRBD1 (5 bases). This CDR3 region has 15 residues. The germline V gene has CDR1 MGHDK and CDR2 SYGVNS. Between the trimmed V and J ends, which lost 1 base and 7 bases, there was a span of 13 bases. The CDR3 region has the DNA TGTGCCAGCAGTGAATTTCTCACGGGGGTTGAAAAACTGTTTTTT. Protein: CASSEFLTGVEKLFF.

V and J are TRBV14 and TRBJ2-3; the match to TRBD2 covers 9 bases. The CDR3 runs to 15 residues. V lost 2 bases and J lost 6; bases outside the gene matches: 6. Germline CDR1 reads SGHDN; CDR2 reads FVKESK. The CDR3 region is CASSQRRGGRDTQYF. The CDR3 DNA sequence: TGTGCCAGCAGCCAAAGGCGGGGGGGCCGGGATACGCAGTATTTT.

The genes are TRBV19 and TRBJ2-3; TRBD2 aligns across 9 bases. V shed 8 bases, J shed 3 bases, and the junction held 9 bases outside the gene matches. In germline, CDR1 is LNHDA, CDR2 SQIVND (reference sequence). This CDR3 contains 15 residues. Here the CDR3 reads CASSQWSGRTDTQYF. For the CDR3, the DNA is TGTGCCAGTTCTCAGTGGAGCGGGAGGACAGATACGCAGTATTTT.

The chain couples TRBV19 to TRBJ1-1; TRBD1 is a possible D gene (5 bases). Germline V CDR1 and CDR2: LNHDA, SQIVND (reference sequence). V was shortened by 0 bases and J by 5 bases, with 13 bases between the two germline ends. The CDR3 is made up of 15 amino acids. CDR3 DNA sequence: TGTGCCAGTAGTATAGATCTTTGGGAGGGGACTGAAGCTTTCTTT. This encodes CASSIDLWEGTEAFF.

The V and J genes are TRBV19 and TRBJ1-2; D possibly corresponds to TRBD1 (5 bases). Germline CDR1 LNHDA, CDR2 SQIVND (reference sequence). V lost 7 bases and J 4 bases, leaving 13 bases between the germline ends. The CDR3 totals 13 residues. CDR3 DNA sequence: TGTGCCAGTATGGGAGGGGCCCCCTATGGCTACACCTTC. This translates into CASMGGAPYGYTF.

The rearrangement joins TRBV7-9 to TRBJ1-5; D is ambiguous. The CDR3 is 15 amino acids. Germline values: CDR1 SEHNR, CDR2 FQNEAQ (reference sequence). V lost 6 bases and J lost 1, with 13 bases in between. CDR3 protein: CASSWGGRSNQPQHF. DNA for the CDR3: TGTGCCAGCAGTTGGGGAGGACGAAGCAATCAGCCCCAGCATTTT. Combining the CDR3 with reference TRBV7-9 and TRBJ1-5 gives the whole variable domain DTGVSQNPRHKITKRGQNVTFRCDPISEHNRLYWYRQTLGQGPEFLTYFQNEAQLEKSRLLSDRFSAERPKGSFSTLEIQRTEQGDSAMYLCASSWGGRSNQPQHFGDGTRLSIL.

This clone occurred a few times. The V call is TRBV12-5, the J call TRBJ1-4; a possible D gene is TRBD1 (6 bases). This CDR3 is 17 amino acids long. The ends were cut back, 1 base at V and 4 bases at J, with 16 bases in the middle. CDR1 and CDR2 from the germline V gene are LGHNT and FRNRAP. CDR3 amino acids: CASGLATGGQGNEKLFF. CDR3 DNA: TGTGCTAGTGGTTTGGCCACCGGGGGGCAGGGTAATGAAAAACTGTTTTTT.

The chain carries TRBV2 and TRBJ2-7, with 12 positions matching TRBD2. The V segment lost 5 bases and the J segment 4 bases; nucleotides outside the gene matches: 3. The CDR3 length is 14 residues. Germline V lookup: CDR1 SNHLY, CDR2 FYNNEI. The CDR3 nucleotides read TGTGCCAGCAGTCAGACTAGCGGGAGTTACGAGCAGTACTTC. It translates to CASSQTSGSYEQYF.